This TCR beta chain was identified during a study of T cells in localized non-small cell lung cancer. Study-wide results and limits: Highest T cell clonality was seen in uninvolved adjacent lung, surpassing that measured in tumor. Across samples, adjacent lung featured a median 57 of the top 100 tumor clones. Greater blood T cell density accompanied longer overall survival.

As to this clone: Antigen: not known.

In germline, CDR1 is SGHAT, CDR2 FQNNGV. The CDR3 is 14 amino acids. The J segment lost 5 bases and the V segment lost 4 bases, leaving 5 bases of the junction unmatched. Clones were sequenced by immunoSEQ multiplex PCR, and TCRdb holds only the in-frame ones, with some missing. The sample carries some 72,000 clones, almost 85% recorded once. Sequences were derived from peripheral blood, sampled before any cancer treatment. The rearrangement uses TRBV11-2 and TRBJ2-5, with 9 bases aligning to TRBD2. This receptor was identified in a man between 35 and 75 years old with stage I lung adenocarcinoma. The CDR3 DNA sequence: TGTGCCAGCAGCTGGGGACTAGCCGGGGAGACCCAGTACTTC. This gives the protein CASSWGLAGETQYF.